This TCR beta chain stems from a study of Graves' ophthalmopathy and Graves' hyperthyroidism. Study-level information: Hyperthyroidism is called stable when no ophthalmopathy develops within 18 months of follow-up.

Clinical symptoms, serum thyroxine, TRAb, thyroid ultrasound and orbital computed tomography determined diagnosis. TCR beta CDR3 amplification used RNA transcripts. After a first-round RT-PCR with HTBI primers, a second-round multiplex PCR was run. One entry per CDR3 protein, called by TCRdb with MiXCR from the multiplex PCR reads. This repertoire shows roughly 600,000 distinct CDR3 sequences, under 45% found once; its top ten account for over 3.5%. Study-level results: Thyroid clonotypes that were expanded above 0.001 frequency mostly also appeared in blood. Both a roughly 70% sensitivity and an approximately 75% specificity characterized the model's predictions of ophthalmopathy progression.

This clonotype was seen repeatedly, ten times or more. The antigen is undetermined. Specimen: peripheral blood or thyroid tissue (not recorded which). The receptor's source is an adult man with Graves' hyperthyroidism.

This CDR3 reads CASRLQDYNSPLHF. CDR3 in DNA: TGCGCCAGCAGACTACAGGACTATAATTCACCCCTCCACTTT. The chain combines TRBV5-1 with TRBJ1-6; D might be TRBD1 (5 bases). In germline, CDR1 is SGHRS, CDR2 YFSETQ. This CDR3 has 14 residues. Trimming left V 5 bases short and J 3 bases short, with 9 bases between.